The sequence of this TCR beta chain was determined in a study of Graves' ophthalmopathy and Graves' hyperthyroidism. Hyperthyroidism cases were recent diagnoses of under 2 months' duration in people aged 18 to 65. Between the trimmed V and J ends, which lost 6 bases and 0 bases, there was a span of 9 bases. The CDR3 length is 13 residues. Germline CDR1 reads DFQATT; CDR2 reads SNEGSKA (reference sequence). RNA served as the template for amplifying TCR beta CDR3 regions. HTBI primers were employed in first-round RT-PCR, then a second-round multiplex PCR followed. TCRdb itself ran the multiplex PCR reads through MiXCR, one entry per CDR3 protein. This sample carries some 1.1 million distinct CDR3 sequences, about 38% of them seen once, and the ten largest clones take over 8.5%. General observations from the study: The 13-signature model separated ophthalmopathy from stable hyperthyroidism at 85% to 90% sensitivity and around 77% specificity.

This clonotype was found a few times. Its cognate antigen is unknown. The sequence was collected from an adult man with Graves' hyperthyroidism. Sequenced sample: peripheral blood or thyroid tissue (not recorded which). The chain combines TRBV20-1 with TRBJ1-3, with D unclear. CDR3 sequence reads: CSANTNSGNTIYF. The CDR3 DNA reads TGCAGTGCGAATACCAACTCTGGAAACACCATATATTTT.